This record covers a single TCR beta chain. What it recognizes is unknown. The record originates from a study of monozygotic twins with inflammatory bowel disease. Study findings and constraints: Nothing supported a single strong signal or clonotype that was associated with IBD.

Blood, roughly 2.5 ml, was drawn per donor. No DNA is given; TCRdb re-called the 5' RACE reads and lists each CDR3 protein once. The sample's table shows some 170,000 distinct CDR3 sequences. Sequencing was performed on blood. The TCR sequence derives from a human donor with ulcerative colitis or Crohn's disease, or a healthy co-twin of an affected twin (not recorded which).

CDR3 sequence: CASSLSALAHEQYF. The chain carries TRBV5-6 and TRBJ2-7; the TCRdb D gene call, TRBD2, has no DNA to confirm it. From germline, CDR1 is SGHDT and CDR2 YYEEEE. This CDR3 has 14 amino acids.